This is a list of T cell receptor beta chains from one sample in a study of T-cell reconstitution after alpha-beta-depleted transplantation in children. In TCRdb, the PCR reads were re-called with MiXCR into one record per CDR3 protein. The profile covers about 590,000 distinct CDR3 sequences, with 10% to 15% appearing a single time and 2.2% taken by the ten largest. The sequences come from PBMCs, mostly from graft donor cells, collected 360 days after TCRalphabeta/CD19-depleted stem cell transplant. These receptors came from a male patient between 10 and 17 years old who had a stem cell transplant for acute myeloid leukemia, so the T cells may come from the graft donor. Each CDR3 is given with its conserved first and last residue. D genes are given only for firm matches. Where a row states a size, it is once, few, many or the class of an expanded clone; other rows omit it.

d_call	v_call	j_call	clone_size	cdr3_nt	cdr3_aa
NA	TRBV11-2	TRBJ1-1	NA	TGTGCCAGCAGCCCTGGGGCGTTTGGTGAAGCTTTCTTT	CASSPGAFGEAFF
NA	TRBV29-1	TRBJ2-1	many	TGCAGCGTTGACGGGGCTAGCTGGAGGGAGCAGTTCTTC	CSVDGASWREQFF
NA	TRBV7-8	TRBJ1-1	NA	TGTGCCAGCAGCTTAGTAGGAGGCAAAAACACTGAAGCTTTCTTT	CASSLVGGKNTEAFF
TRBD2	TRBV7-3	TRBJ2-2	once	TGTGCCAGCAGCTTCCTAGCGGGGACCACGAACACCGGGGAGCTGTTTTTT	CASSFLAGTTNTGELFF
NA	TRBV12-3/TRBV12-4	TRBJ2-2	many	TGTGCCAGCAGTTTGGACTCGTCTAATGGGGAGCTGTTTTTT	CASSLDSSNGELFF
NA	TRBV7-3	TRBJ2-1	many	TGTGCCAGCAGCCCCTTTACCTACAATGAGCAGTTCTTC	CASSPFTYNEQFF
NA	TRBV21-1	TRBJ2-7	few	TGTGCCAGCGTCCTCCCCAGGGGGCGTTCCCCCCCCTACGAGCAGTACTTC	CASVLPRGRSPPYEQYF
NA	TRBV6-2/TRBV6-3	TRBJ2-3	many	TGTGCCAGCAGCCGGGGGCCGTTGAGTGCAGATACGCAGTATTTT	CASSRGPLSADTQYF
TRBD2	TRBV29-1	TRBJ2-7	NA	TGCATCACCAACTGGCTAGCGGGTTTCTCGTCCTACGAGCAGTACTTC	CITNWLAGFSSYEQYF
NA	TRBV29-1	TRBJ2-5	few	TGCAGCGTTGAATACGTCAGCCGGGAGACCCAGTACTTC	CSVEYVSRETQYF
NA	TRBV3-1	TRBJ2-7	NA	TGTGCCAGCAGCCTACCACTCATCGGGCAGCCCCACGAGCAGTACTTC	CASSLPLIGQPHEQYF
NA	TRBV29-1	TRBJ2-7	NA	TGCAGCGCCCTCGCGGGGGCTGGGGAGCAGTACTTC	CSALAGAGEQYF
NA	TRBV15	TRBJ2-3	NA	TGTGCCACCAGCAGAGCGTCCTGGTACACAGATACGCAGTATTTT	CATSRASWYTDTQYF
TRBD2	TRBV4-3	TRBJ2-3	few	TGCGCCAGCAGCCCAGTGGGTCTAGCGGGAACGACAGATACGCAGTATTTT	CASSPVGLAGTTDTQYF
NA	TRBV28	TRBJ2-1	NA	TGTGCCAGCAGTTTATTCGGCGGGACGACCTACAATGAGCAGTTCTTC	CASSLFGGTTYNEQFF
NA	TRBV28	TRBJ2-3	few	TGTGCCAGCAGTTCCCCCGCAGGGGCTCTCACAGATACGCAGTATTTT	CASSSPAGALTDTQYF
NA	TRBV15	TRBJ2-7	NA	TGTGCCACCAGCAGGGCGGGACAGACCCCCTACGAGCAGTACTTC	CATSRAGQTPYEQYF
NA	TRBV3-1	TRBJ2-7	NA	TGTGCCAGCAGCCAAGCAGAAGGGCCGCCGACCTTC	CASSQAEGPPTF
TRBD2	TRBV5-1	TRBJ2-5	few	TGCGCCAGCAGCATGATAAAGACGGAGCGGGAGAACCAAGAGACCCAGTACTTC	CASSMIKTERENQETQYF
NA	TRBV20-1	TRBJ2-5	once	TGCAGTGCTGGGTGCGGGACTCCTCAGGAGACCCAGTACTTC	CSAGCGTPQETQYF
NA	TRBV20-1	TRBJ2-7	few	TGCAGTGCTTCGACAGTTTACGAGCAGTACTTC	CSASTVYEQYF
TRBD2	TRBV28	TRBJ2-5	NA	TGTGCCAGCAGTTTTAAATGGCTAGCGGGAGGGTCCCTTCAAGAGACCCAGTACTTC	CASSFKWLAGGSLQETQYF
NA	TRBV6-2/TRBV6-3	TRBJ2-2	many	TGTGCCAGCTATAGGCGGGAGAACACCGGGGAGCTGTTTTTT	CASYRRENTGELFF
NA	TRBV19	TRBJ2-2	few	TGTGCCAGTAGTATCCCCGGGTCCGGGGAGCTGTTTTTT	CASSIPGSGELFF
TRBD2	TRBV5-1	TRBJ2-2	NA	TGCGCCAGCAGCTTGGCCCTAGCGGGAAACACCGGGGAGCTGTTTTTT	CASSLALAGNTGELFF
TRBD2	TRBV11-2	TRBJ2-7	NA	TGTGCCAGCAGCTACGAAGCGGGAGGGGGCTACGAGCAGTACTTC	CASSYEAGGGYEQYF
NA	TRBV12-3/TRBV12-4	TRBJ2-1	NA	TGTGCCAGCAGACCTCCGGGGGCCACTGAGCAGTTCTTC	CASRPPGATEQFF
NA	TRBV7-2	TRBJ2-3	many	TGTGCCAGCAGCAGATTAAGCGGGTCCCCCCATACGCAGTATTTT	CASSRLSGSPHTQYF
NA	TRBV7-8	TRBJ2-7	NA	TGTGCCAGCAGCTTGGGGGGTGCGGGGGAGCAGTACTTC	CASSLGGAGEQYF
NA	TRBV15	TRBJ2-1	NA	TGTGCCACCACCTTGGACTACAGCTCCTACAATGAGCAGTTCTTC	CATTLDYSSYNEQFF
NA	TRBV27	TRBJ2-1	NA	TGTGCCAGCAGGGGTAGGTCCATATCGTTCAATGAGCAGTTCTTC	CASRGRSISFNEQFF
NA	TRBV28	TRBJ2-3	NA	TGTGCCAGCAGTTTAGAGCCAGATAAGCAGTATTTT	CASSLEPDKQYF
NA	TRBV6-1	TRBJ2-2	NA	TGTGCCAGCAGCTCCCCTACACCCGGGGAGCTGTTTTTT	CASSSPTPGELFF
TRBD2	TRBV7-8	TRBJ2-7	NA	TGTGCCAGCAGCTTAGTATGGCACACTAGCGGGAGGGCCTACGAGCAGTACTTC	CASSLVWHTSGRAYEQYF
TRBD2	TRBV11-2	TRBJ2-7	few	TGTGCCAGCAGCCAATCGGGACTAGCTTACGAGCAGTACTTC	CASSQSGLAYEQYF
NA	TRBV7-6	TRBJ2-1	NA	TGTGCCAGCAGCTTCTTTATAGCATGGGATTACAATGAGCAGTTCTTC	CASSFFIAWDYNEQFF
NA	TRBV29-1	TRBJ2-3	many	TGCAGCGACCGGGACAGGGGACCGTCTAGCGGGATATACGCAGATACGCAGTATTTT	CSDRDRGPSSGIYADTQYF
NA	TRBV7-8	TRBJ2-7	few	TGTGCCAGCACCGTCGCGGTGGGCCTAGTCTCCTACGAGCAGTACTTC	CASTVAVGLVSYEQYF
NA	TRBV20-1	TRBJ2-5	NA	TGCAGTGCTAGAGACCCCTTGAAACCGTACCAAGAGACCCAGTACTTC	CSARDPLKPYQETQYF
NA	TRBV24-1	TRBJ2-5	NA	TGTGCCACCAGTGATTTGGGCGGCCCAGTGGAGACCCAGTACTTC	CATSDLGGPVETQYF
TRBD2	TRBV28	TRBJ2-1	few	TGTGCCAGCAGTGTCCCGGGACTAGCGGGAGAGCGTGAGCAGTTCTTC	CASSVPGLAGEREQFF
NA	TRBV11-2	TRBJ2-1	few	TGTGCCAGCAGCTTCCCGGGCTACAATGAGCAGTTCTTC	CASSFPGYNEQFF
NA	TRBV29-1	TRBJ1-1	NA	TGCAGCGTTACCCACCTGAACACTGAAGCTTTCTTT	CSVTHLNTEAFF
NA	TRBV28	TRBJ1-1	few	TGTGCCAGCAGTTTAGGTCTAAGGTTAGGGAACACTGAAGCTTTCTTT	CASSLGLRLGNTEAFF
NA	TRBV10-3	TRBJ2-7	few	TGTGCCATCAGCCCGATTGGACCGCACGAGCAGTACTTC	CAISPIGPHEQYF
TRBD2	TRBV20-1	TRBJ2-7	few	TGCAGTGCTAGTGGACTAGCGACCTACGAGCAGTACTTC	CSASGLATYEQYF
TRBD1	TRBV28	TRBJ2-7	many	TGTGCCAGCAGCCTGACAGGGAGCTACGAGCAGTACTTC	CASSLTGSYEQYF
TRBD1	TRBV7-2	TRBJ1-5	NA	TGTGCCAGCAGACAAGGGACAGGCCCCCAGCATTTT	CASRQGTGPQHF
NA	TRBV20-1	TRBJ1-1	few	TGCAGTGCGGTCCCGGGACAACTTAATCCTGAAGCTTTCTTT	CSAVPGQLNPEAFF
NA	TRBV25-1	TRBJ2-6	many	TGTGCCAGCAGTGAGCGGGATTCGAGGGGGGCCAACGTCCTGACTTTC	CASSERDSRGANVLTF
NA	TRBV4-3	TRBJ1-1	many	TGCGCCAGCAGCCCGGAACAGGAAGGCACTGAAGCTTTCTTT	CASSPEQEGTEAFF
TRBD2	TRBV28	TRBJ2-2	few	TGTGCCAGCAGTTTCCTAGCGGGAAACACCGGGGAGCTGTTTTTT	CASSFLAGNTGELFF
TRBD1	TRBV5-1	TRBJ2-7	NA	TGCGCCAGCAGCTCTTCCTCCGGGACAGGGTACTACGAGCAGTACTTC	CASSSSSGTGYYEQYF
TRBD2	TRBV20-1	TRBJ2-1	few	TGCAGTACCCTAGCGGGAGGGGACAATGAGCAGTTCTTC	CSTLAGGDNEQFF
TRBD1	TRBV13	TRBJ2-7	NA	TGTGCCAGCAGCCCTGAGGCTGGACAGGGGGCTAGCGAGCAGTACTTC	CASSPEAGQGASEQYF
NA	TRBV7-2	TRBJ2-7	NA	TGTGCCAGCAGCTTAGCATCTTACCCTTCCTACGAGCAGTACTTC	CASSLASYPSYEQYF
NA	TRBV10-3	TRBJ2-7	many	TGTGCCATCAGGGGGGCCCGCTACGAGCAGTACTTC	CAIRGARYEQYF